This TCR beta chain was recovered during a study of blood T cell repertoires in COVID-19. As for the study in general: There were acute and convalescent COVID-19 samples, and they came from the United States, Italy and Spain.

This clone was counted once. Per the authors' pipeline: Estimation of nucleated cell counts was performed using reference gene primer amplification. The protocol was immunoSEQ multiplex PCR, while the TCRdb copy is restricted to in-frame clones and leaves out a portion. V and J calls and clone size follow that table, whereas D and trimming were derived from the DNA. The sample yields about 220,000 clones, over 75% seen once. Per germline, CDR1 LNHDA and CDR2 SQIVND (reference sequence). The CDR3 loop spans 15 amino acids. The V and J ends lost 5 bases and 1 base, in that order; junction bases with no gene match: 3. The study assigned cohorts using participant-reported clinical history.

The source of this sequence is a young woman in a cohort exposed to, infected with or recovered from COVID-19 (not recorded which). The chain carries TRBV19 and TRBJ2-1, with TRBD1 identical over 9 bases. Sequencing input: PBMCs or T cells enriched from blood (not recorded which). In DNA, the CDR3 is TGTGCCAGTAGTCCCGGGACAGGGTCCTACAATGAGCAGTTCTTC. It yields the protein CASSPGTGSYNEQFF.